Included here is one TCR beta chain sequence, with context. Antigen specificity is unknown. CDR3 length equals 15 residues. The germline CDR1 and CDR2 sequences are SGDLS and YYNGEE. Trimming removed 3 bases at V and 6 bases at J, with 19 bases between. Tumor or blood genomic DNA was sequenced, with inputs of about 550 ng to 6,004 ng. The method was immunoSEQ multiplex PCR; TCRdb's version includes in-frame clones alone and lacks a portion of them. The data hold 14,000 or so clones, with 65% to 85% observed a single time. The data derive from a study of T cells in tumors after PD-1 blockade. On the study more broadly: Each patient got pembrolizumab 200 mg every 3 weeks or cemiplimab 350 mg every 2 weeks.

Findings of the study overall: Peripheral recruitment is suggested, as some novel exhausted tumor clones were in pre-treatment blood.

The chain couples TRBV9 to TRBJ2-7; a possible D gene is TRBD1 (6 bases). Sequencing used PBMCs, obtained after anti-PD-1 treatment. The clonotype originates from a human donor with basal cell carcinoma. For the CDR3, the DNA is TGTGCCAGCAGCGCCCACCAGGACAGTCGGGGCGAGCAGTACTTC. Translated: CASSAHQDSRGEQYF.